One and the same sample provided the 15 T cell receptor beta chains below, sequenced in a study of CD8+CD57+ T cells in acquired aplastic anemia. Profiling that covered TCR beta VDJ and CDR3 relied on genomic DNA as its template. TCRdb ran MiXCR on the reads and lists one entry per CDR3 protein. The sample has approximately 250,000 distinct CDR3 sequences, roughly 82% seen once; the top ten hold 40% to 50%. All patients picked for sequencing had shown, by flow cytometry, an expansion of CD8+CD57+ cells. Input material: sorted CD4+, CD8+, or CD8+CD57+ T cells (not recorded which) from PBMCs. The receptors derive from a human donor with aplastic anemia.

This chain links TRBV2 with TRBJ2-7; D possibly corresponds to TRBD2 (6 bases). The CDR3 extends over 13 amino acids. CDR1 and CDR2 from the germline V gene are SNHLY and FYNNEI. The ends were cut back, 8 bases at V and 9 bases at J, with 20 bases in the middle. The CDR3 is CASGGTGTDTQYV. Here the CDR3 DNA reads TGTGCCAGCGGGGGGACGGGTACAGATACGCAGTACGTC.

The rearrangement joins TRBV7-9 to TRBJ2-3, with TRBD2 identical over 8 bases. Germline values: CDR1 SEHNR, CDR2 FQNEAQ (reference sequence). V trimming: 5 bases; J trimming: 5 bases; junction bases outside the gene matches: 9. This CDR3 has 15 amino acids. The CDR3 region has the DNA TGTGCCAGCAGCCCGTTAGCGGGAATCGAAGATACGCAGTATTTT. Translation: CASSPLAGIEDTQYF.

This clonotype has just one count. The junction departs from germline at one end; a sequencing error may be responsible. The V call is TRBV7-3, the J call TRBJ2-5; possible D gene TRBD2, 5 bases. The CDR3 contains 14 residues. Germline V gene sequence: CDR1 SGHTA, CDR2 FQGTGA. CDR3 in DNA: TGTGCCACCAGCAGCGGCAGCGAGCACAAGGCCCAGTACTTC. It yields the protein CATSSGSEHKAQYF.

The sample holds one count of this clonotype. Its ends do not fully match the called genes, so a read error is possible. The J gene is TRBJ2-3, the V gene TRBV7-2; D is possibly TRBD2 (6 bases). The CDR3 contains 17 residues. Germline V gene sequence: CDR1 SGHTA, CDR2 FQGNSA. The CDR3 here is CANSFNPGGTALSTQYF. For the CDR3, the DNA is TGTGCCAACAGCTTTAATCCAGGCGGGACGGCCCTTTCCACGCAGTATTTT.

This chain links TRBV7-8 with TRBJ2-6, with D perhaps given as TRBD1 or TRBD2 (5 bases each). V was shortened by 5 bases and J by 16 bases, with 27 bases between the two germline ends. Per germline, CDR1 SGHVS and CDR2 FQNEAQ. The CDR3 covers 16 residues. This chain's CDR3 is CASSPEGSYQPQHLTF. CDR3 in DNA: TGTGCCAGCAGCCCAGAGGGGAGCTACCAGCCCCAGCATCTGACTTTC.

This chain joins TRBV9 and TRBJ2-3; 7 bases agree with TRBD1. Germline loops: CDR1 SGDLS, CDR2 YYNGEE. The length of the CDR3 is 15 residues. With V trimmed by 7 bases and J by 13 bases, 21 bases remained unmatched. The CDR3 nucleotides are TGTGCCAGCGGAGCAGCTGGGGACAGTCTGGATATGGAGTATTTT. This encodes CASGAAGDSLDMEYF.

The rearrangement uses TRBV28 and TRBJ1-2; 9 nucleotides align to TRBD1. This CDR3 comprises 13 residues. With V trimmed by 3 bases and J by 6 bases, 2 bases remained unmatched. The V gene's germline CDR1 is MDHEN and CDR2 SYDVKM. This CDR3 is CASSLGDRDGYTF. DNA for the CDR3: TGTGCCAGCAGTTTGGGGGACAGGGATGGCTACACCTTC.

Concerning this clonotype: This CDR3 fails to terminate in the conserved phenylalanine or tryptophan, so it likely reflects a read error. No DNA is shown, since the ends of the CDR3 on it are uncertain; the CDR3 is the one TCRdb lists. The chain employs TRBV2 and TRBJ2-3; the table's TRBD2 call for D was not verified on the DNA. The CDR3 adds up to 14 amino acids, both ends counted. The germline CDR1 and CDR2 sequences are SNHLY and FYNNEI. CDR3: CASSPARGPDTYDL.

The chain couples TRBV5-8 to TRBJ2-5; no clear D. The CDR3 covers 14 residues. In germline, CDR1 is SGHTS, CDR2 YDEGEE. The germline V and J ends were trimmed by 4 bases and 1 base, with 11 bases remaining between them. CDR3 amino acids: CASSRGNGQETQYF. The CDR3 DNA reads TGTGCCAGCAGCAGAGGCAACGGCCAAGAGACCCAGTACTTC. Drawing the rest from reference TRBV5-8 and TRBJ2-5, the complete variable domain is EAGVTQSPTHLIKTRGQQATLRCSPISGHTSVYWYQQALGLGLQFLLWYDEGEERNRGNFPPRFSGRQFPNYSSELNVNALELEDSALYLCASSRGNGQETQYFGPGTRLLVL.

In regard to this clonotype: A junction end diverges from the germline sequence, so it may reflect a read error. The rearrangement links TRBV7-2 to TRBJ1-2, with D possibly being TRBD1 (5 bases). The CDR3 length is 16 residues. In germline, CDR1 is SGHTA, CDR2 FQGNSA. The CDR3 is CVSSLERDGDVYGYTF. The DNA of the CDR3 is TGTGTCAGCAGCTTGGAGAGGGACGGCGACGTATATGGCTACACCTTC.

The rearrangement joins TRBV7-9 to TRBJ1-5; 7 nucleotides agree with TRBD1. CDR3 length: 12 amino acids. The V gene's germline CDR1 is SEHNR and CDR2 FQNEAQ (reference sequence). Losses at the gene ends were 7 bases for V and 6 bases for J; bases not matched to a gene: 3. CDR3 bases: TGTGCCAGCACCAGGGGGGGTCAGCCCCAGCATTTT. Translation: CASTRGGQPQHF.

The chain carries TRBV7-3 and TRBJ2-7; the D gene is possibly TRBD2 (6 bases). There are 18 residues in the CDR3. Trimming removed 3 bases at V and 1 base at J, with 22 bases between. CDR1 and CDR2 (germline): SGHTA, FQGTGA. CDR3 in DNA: TGTGCCAGCAGCTTGCCAGCAGGCGGGGAAGCCCTTTCCTACGAGCAGTACGTC. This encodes CASSLPAGGEALSYEQYV.

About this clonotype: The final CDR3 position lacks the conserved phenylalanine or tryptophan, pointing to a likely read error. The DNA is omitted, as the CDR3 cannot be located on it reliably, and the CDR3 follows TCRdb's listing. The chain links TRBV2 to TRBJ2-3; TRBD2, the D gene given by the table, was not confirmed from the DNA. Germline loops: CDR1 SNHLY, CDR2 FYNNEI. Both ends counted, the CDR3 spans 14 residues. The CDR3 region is CASSLAGGPGTQYI.

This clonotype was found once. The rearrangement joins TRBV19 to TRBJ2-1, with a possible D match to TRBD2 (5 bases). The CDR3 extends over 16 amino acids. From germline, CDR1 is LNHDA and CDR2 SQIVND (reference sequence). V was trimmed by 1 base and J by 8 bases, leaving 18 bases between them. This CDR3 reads CASSIARGGYSDEQFF. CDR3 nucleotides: TGTGCCAGTAGTATAGCTAGAGGAGGCTACAGCGATGAGCAGTTCTTC.

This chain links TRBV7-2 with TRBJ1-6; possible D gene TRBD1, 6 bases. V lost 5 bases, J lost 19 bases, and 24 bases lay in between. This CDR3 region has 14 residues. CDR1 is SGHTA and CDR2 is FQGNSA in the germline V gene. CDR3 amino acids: CASSEDRGNEPQHF. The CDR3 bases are TGTGCCAGCAGCGAGGACAGAGGGAATGAACCGCAGCACTTT.